Listed below are T cell receptor beta chains from one sample, sequenced in a study of response to subunit inactivated influenza vaccine. From the RT-PCR reads, TCRdb called clonotypes with MiXCR, one entry per CDR3 protein. The sample shows some 640,000 distinct CDR3 sequences, more than 11% of them seen only once. The sample consisted of PBMCs from blood, taken 14 to 15 days before vaccination. These receptors came from a man aged 45-65 years who received an inactivated influenza vaccine. Each CDR3 is given with its conserved first and last residue. The D gene is left open where the match is weak. Expanded clones are given a class, and other clones once, few, many or no size at all.

CDR3aa,CDR3nt,v_gene,abundance,d_gene,j_gene
CSAGLYNEQFF,TGCAGTGCTGGTCTATACAATGAGCAGTTCTTC,TRBV20-1,-,-,TRBJ2-1
CASSSRSTPGQHVAGELFF,TGTGCCAGCAGTTCAAGATCAACCCCGGGACAGCATGTAGCCGGGGAGCTGTTTTTT,TRBV6-2/TRBV6-3,-,TRBD1,TRBJ2-2
CASSRGGPNIQYF,TGCGCCAGCAGCCGGGGGGGGCCTAACATTCAGTACTTC,TRBV4-1,many,-,TRBJ2-4
CASSSTRMGGELFF,TGTGCCAGCAGCTCGACTAGGATGGGCGGGGAGCTGTTTTTT,TRBV7-3,-,-,TRBJ2-2
CATRGSGGFEAFF,TGTGCCACCCGGGGTTCGGGGGGCTTTGAAGCTTTCTTT,TRBV2,few,-,TRBJ1-1
CSARDLAGTEAFF,TGCAGTGCTAGAGATCTCGCCGGCACTGAAGCTTTCTTT,TRBV20-1,few,-,TRBJ1-1
CASRPGQERNTEAFF,TGTGCCAGCAGGCCGGGACAGGAGAGGAACACTGAAGCTTTCTTT,TRBV12-3/TRBV12-4,many,TRBD1,TRBJ1-1
CASQSRTGRYGYTF,TGTGCCAGCCAGAGCCGGACAGGGAGGTATGGCTACACCTTC,TRBV10-3,many,TRBD1,TRBJ1-2
CASSTSGHQLAFF,TGTGCCAGCAGTACATCAGGACACCAGTTGGCTTTCTTT,TRBV12-3/TRBV12-4,-,-,TRBJ1-1
CASSLARGVAEAFF,TGTGCCAGCAGCTTAGCGCGCGGAGTCGCTGAAGCTTTCTTT,TRBV7-9,-,-,TRBJ1-1
CASSSTSAIDEQFF,TGTGCCAGTAGTTCGACTAGCGCGATAGATGAGCAGTTCTTC,TRBV19,-,TRBD2,TRBJ2-1
CSASIRKTVQETQYF,TGCAGTGCTTCCATCAGGAAGACAGTGCAAGAGACCCAGTACTTC,TRBV20-1,many,-,TRBJ2-5
CASSPRRGVRLDNEQFF,TGTGCCAGCAGCCCCCGGAGGGGGGTTAGGTTAGACAATGAGCAGTTCTTC,TRBV9,-,-,TRBJ2-1
CSARKGLETQYF,TGCAGTGCTAGGAAGGGACTTGAGACCCAGTACTTC,TRBV20-1,-,-,TRBJ2-5
CASSLGRGELFF,TGTGCCAGCAGCTTGGGTCGAGGGGAGCTGTTTTTT,TRBV5-5,-,-,TRBJ2-2
CASHTGGAWTQYF,TGTGCCAGCCACACAGGGGGCGCATGGACCCAGTACTTC,TRBV28,once,TRBD1,TRBJ2-5
CATSRDGGAGRLNTGELFF,TGTGCCACCAGCAGAGATGGTGGAGCAGGGAGGCTAAACACCGGGGAGCTGTTTTTT,TRBV15,-,-,TRBJ2-2
CASRAWAGSTDTQYF,TGCGCCAGCAGGGCCTGGGCGGGGAGCACAGATACGCAGTATTTT,TRBV5-1,-,-,TRBJ2-3
CASSLIAGGYEQYF,TGTGCCAGCAGCTTAATAGCGGGAGGGTACGAGCAGTACTTC,TRBV7-9,-,TRBD2,TRBJ2-7
CASLTRNTEAFF,TGTGCCAGCCTAACCAGAAACACTGAAGCTTTCTTT,TRBV19,-,-,TRBJ1-1
CASSSPSTGTYEQYF,TGTGCCAGTAGTTCCCCTTCGACAGGGACCTACGAGCAGTACTTC,TRBV19,-,TRBD1,TRBJ2-7
CASSLVQGPGEAFF,TGTGCCAGCAGCTTAGTGCAGGGGCCGGGAGAGGCTTTCTTT,TRBV7-9,-,-,TRBJ1-1
CASGQGGRSDTQYF,TGTGCCAGCGGCCAAGGGGGGCGATCAGATACGCAGTATTTT,TRBV25-1,few,-,TRBJ2-3
CASSQDRSEQYF,TGCGCCAGCAGCCAAGACAGGTCCGAGCAGTACTTC,TRBV4-1,few,-,TRBJ2-7
CASSVGHQFLYEQYF,TGTGCCAGCAGCGTAGGTCATCAGTTTCTCTACGAGCAGTACTTC,TRBV9,-,-,TRBJ2-7
CASSPLGGNSNQPQHF,TGTGCCAGCAGCCCCTTAGGGGGGAATAGCAATCAGCCCCAGCATTTT,TRBV7-8,few,-,TRBJ1-5
CASRRGQGSDTQYF,TGTGCCAGCAGGAGGGGCCAGGGATCAGATACGCAGTATTTT,TRBV6-2/TRBV6-3,many,-,TRBJ2-3
CASSLDWAGGGNTIYF,TGCGCCAGCAGCTTGGATTGGGCAGGAGGTGGAAACACCATATATTTT,TRBV5-1,few,-,TRBJ1-3
CSAAGSLETQYF,TGCAGCGCCGCAGGGAGTTTGGAGACCCAGTACTTC,TRBV29-1,-,-,TRBJ2-5
CSVSGRAVETQYF,TGCAGCGTATCGGGGAGGGCCGTTGAGACCCAGTACTTC,TRBV29-1,few,TRBD2,TRBJ2-5
CASSLPAVSQETQYF,TGTGCCAGCAGTTTACCCGCGGTCAGCCAAGAGACCCAGTACTTC,TRBV12-3/TRBV12-4,-,-,TRBJ2-5
CASSVLWGARTDTQYF,TGTGCCAGCAGTGTCTTGTGGGGGGCGAGGACAGATACGCAGTATTTT,TRBV12-3/TRBV12-4,-,-,TRBJ2-3
CASSVALGRAGSSVENEQFF,TGTGCCAGCAGCGTAGCCCTAGGCAGGGCGGGGAGTTCGGTTGAGAATGAGCAGTTCTTC,TRBV9,-,-,TRBJ2-1
CAISRISGANVLTF,TGTGCCATCAGCCGGATCTCTGGGGCCAACGTCCTGACTTTC,TRBV10-3,few,-,TRBJ2-6
CASSQKDRGRPYWYGYTF,TGTGCCAGCAGTCAAAAGGACAGGGGGCGTCCCTATTGGTATGGCTACACCTTC,TRBV28,-,TRBD1,TRBJ1-2
CATSPVFDRGQFF,TGTGCCACCAGCCCCGTTTTCGACAGGGGGCAGTTCTTC,TRBV15,-,TRBD1,TRBJ2-1
CASSQRLAGGPETQYF,TGTGCCAGCAGCCAACGACTAGCGGGGGGGCCGGAGACCCAGTACTTC,TRBV4-2,-,TRBD2,TRBJ2-5
CASRPPTEYEQYF,TGTGCCAGCAGGCCACCGACAGAGTACGAGCAGTACTTC,TRBV7-2,-,-,TRBJ2-7
CASSLEAGNNYGYTF,TGTGCCAGCAGCTTGGAAGCAGGAAATAACTATGGCTACACCTTC,TRBV5-5,-,-,TRBJ1-2
CASSQDVGDSYEQYF,TGCGCCAGCAGCCAAGATGTAGGGGACTCCTACGAGCAGTACTTC,TRBV4-3,few,-,TRBJ2-7
CASAPRGLNEQYF,TGTGCCAGCGCCCCCAGGGGTTTGAACGAGCAGTACTTC,TRBV7-8,few,-,TRBJ2-7
CASSPSGAGELFF,TGTGCCAGCAGCCCGAGCGGGGCCGGGGAGCTGTTTTTT,TRBV12-3/TRBV12-4,many,TRBD2,TRBJ2-2
CSGTGYNEQFF,TGCAGTGGGACAGGGTACAATGAGCAGTTCTTC,TRBV20-1,-,TRBD1,TRBJ2-1